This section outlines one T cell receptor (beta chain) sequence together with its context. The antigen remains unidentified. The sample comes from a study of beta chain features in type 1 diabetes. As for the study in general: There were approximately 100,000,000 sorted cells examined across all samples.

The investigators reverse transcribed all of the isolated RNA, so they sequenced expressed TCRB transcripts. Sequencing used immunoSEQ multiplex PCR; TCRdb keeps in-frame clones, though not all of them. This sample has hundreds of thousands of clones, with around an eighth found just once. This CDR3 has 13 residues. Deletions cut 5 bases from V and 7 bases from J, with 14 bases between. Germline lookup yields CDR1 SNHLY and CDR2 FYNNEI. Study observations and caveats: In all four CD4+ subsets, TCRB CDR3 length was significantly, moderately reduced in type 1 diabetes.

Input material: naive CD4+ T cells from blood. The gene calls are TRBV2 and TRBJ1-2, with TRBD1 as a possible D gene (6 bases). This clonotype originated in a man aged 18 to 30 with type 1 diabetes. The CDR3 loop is CASSRGDRPGYTF. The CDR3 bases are TGTGCCAGCAGTAGGGGGGACCGGCCTGGCTACACCTTC.